Listed here are 19 T cell receptor beta chains from one sample, sequenced in a study of blood T cell repertoires in COVID-19. TCRdb's copy holds only in-frame clones and misses some; the assay was immunoSEQ multiplex PCR. The sample lists about 150,000 clones, around 80% seen once, with around 0.62% in the top ten. Sequencing was carried out using peripheral blood. The receptors originated from a man between 60 and 75 years old with acute or convalescent COVID-19.

This sequence joins TRBV5-8 and TRBJ1-2, with 12 bases lining up with TRBD1. The V and J ends lost 2 bases and 8 bases, in that order; junction bases with no gene match: 10. The CDR3 sequence is 16 residues long. Germline V gene data show CDR1 as SGHTS and CDR2 as YDEGEE. CDR3 coding DNA: TGTGCCAGCAGCTTACATCCGGGGACAGGGGGCTACGGCTACACCTTC. It is translated as CASSLHPGTGGYGYTF.

The rearrangement uses TRBV9 and TRBJ2-1, with D perhaps TRBD1 (6 bases). The CDR3 is made up of 13 amino acids. V dropped 0 bases and J dropped 12 bases, with 13 bases sitting between them. In germline, CDR1 is SGDLS, CDR2 YYNGEE. The CDR3 DNA is TGTGCCAGCAGCGTAGACCAGGGGTCGGGGCAGTTCTTC. Its translation: CASSVDQGSGQFF.

V gene TRBV3-1 (or the pseudogene TRBV3-2) combines with J gene TRBJ2-7; 7 nucleotides agree with TRBD2. Germline V gene data show CDR1 as LGHDT and CDR2 as YNNKEL (reference sequence). The CDR3 has 13 amino acids. Trimming cost V 1 base and J 5 bases; bases outside gene matches: 2. CDR3 sequence (DNA): TGTGCCAGCAGCCAAGGGGGGGGTAACGAGCAGTACTTC. Its protein product is CASSQGGGNEQYF.

The V gene is TRBV7-2, the J gene TRBJ1-1; D not certain. This CDR3 has 14 residues. V gave up 5 bases and J gave up 1 base, with 11 bases separating them. Germline V gives CDR1 SGHTA, CDR2 FQGNSA. The chain's CDR3 is CASSREAGNTEAFF. DNA for the CDR3: TGTGCCAGCAGCCGGGAAGCGGGGAACACTGAAGCTTTCTTT.

V and J are TRBV5-1 and TRBJ1-6; TRBD1 matches at 9 bases. The junction had 6 bases not matched to a gene; V was cut back by 4 bases and J by 7 bases. The CDR3 has 15 amino acids. From germline, CDR1 is SGHRS and CDR2 YFSETQ. CDR3 protein: CASSAQGARNSPLHF. In DNA form, the CDR3 reads TGCGCCAGCAGCGCACAGGGGGCTAGAAATTCACCCCTCCACTTT.

This chain uses TRBV24-1 with TRBJ2-1, with D perhaps TRBD2 (6 bases). The CDR3 is 14 residues long. CDR1 is KGHDR, CDR2 SFDVKD, per germline. V lost 7 bases to trimming and J lost 0 bases, with 9 bases between them. The CDR3 DNA follows: TGTGCCACCAGGGAGGGGAGCTCCTACAATGAGCAGTTCTTC. It translates to CATREGSSYNEQFF.

The chain carries TRBV14 and TRBJ2-2; 12 nucleotides agree with TRBD2. Germline loops: CDR1 SGHDN, CDR2 FVKESK. The CDR3 covers 17 residues. With 6 bases clipped from V and 4 bases from J, the junction kept 9 bases outside the gene matches. The DNA for the CDR3 is TGTGCCAGCAGTAGGTACCAACTAGCGGGAGGCACCGGGGAGCTGTTTTTT. Translating it yields CASSRYQLAGGTGELFF.

This clone was seen a handful of times. The V and J genes are TRBV6-5 and TRBJ1-4; D is undetermined. V dropped 8 bases and J dropped 3 bases, with 13 bases sitting between them. This CDR3 spans 14 amino acids. CDR1 MNHEY and CDR2 SVGAGI come from the germline V gene. CDR3 loop: CASQVPAANEKLFF. The CDR3 DNA follows: TGTGCCAGCCAAGTCCCTGCAGCTAATGAAAAACTGTTTTTT.

The V gene is TRBV28, the J gene TRBJ2-5, with 9 bases lining up with TRBD1. This CDR3 has 13 amino acids. V shed 6 bases, J shed 2 bases, and the junction held 1 base outside the gene matches. CDR1 is MDHEN and CDR2 is SYDVKM in the germline V gene. CDR3 DNA sequence: TGTGCCAGCAGAGGGACAGGGCAAGAGACCCAGTACTTC. Translation gives CASRGTGQETQYF.

This chain joins TRBV28 and TRBJ2-1; tentatively, D is TRBD2 (6 bases). The CDR3 is 14 residues long. Germline V lookup: CDR1 MDHEN, CDR2 SYDVKM. Trimming pared 8 bases from V and 4 bases from J, leaving 15 bases between. Here the CDR3 reads CASLTPGTYNEQFF. DNA of the CDR3: TGTGCCAGCCTCACGCCCGGGACTTACAATGAGCAGTTCTTC.

J is TRBJ2-1 and V is TRBV12-3 or TRBV12-4; D is ambiguous. The CDR3 extends over 12 amino acids. With 1 base removed from V and 9 bases from J, the gap between germline ends came to 7 bases. In nucleotides, the CDR3 is TGTGCCAGCAGTTTAGTATTCGGTGAGCAGTTCTTC. Protein: CASSLVFGEQFF.

Worth noting for this clone: At one end, the junction sequence differs from germline, possibly due to a read error. V is TRBV7-7 and J is TRBJ2-1, with TRBD2 matching over 13 bases. The length of the CDR3 is 15 residues. Germline CDR1 SSHAT, CDR2 FNYEAQ (reference sequence). The CDR3 loop is CASSIGLAGVNEQFF. The CDR3 DNA reads TGTGCTAGCAGCATCGGACTAGCGGGGGTTAATGAGCAGTTCTTC. The full variable domain, rest sourced from reference TRBV7-7 and TRBJ2-1, is GAGVSQSPRYKVTKRGQDVTLRCDPISSHATLYWYQQALGQGPEFLTYFNYEAQPDKSGLPSDRFSAERPEGSISTLTIQRTEQRDSAMYRCASSIGLAGVNEQFFGPGTRLTVL.

CDR3 sequence reads: CASSPQDYGYTF. The CDR3, as DNA: TGTGCCAGCTCACCCCAGGACTATGGCTACACCTTC. J is TRBJ1-2 and V is TRBV18; D remains ambiguous. Germline V gene sequence: CDR1 KGHSH, CDR2 LQKENI. The CDR3 has 12 residues. Trimming removed 3 bases from V and 3 bases from J, with 5 bases in between.

In DNA, the CDR3 is TGTGCCAGCAGTCCCGGGACTCTCACAGATACGCAGTATTTT. Its protein is CASSPGTLTDTQYF. The chain is built from TRBV6-2 or TRBV6-3 and TRBJ2-3; D is perhaps TRBD2 (6 bases). Trimming shortened V by 5 bases and J by 2 bases, and 11 bases separated the two germline ends. Germline V gives CDR1 MNHEY, CDR2 SVGEGT. This CDR3 comprises 14 residues.

The chain is built from TRBV29-1 and TRBJ2-3; 11 bases align to TRBD2. With 8 bases clipped from V and 1 base from J, the junction kept 5 bases outside the gene matches. In germline, CDR1 is SQVTM, CDR2 ANQGSEA. The length of the CDR3 is 14 residues. CDR3 sequence (DNA): TGCAGCTTAGCGGGGGGGCCTGGCACAGATACGCAGTATTTT. It codes for CSLAGGPGTDTQYF.

The gene calls are TRBV4-2 and TRBJ2-6, with D possibly being TRBD1 (5 bases). The length of the CDR3 is 18 residues. Germline lookup yields CDR1 LGHNA and CDR2 YNFKEQ. V lost 1 base to trimming and J lost 0 bases, with 13 bases between them. CDR3 amino acids: CASSQVARASSGANVLTF. The CDR3 DNA reads as TGTGCCAGCAGCCAAGTTGCCAGGGCAAGCTCTGGGGCCAACGTCCTGACTTTC.

This clone has a single count. The gene calls are TRBV7-2 and TRBJ2-1; 10 positions match TRBD2. The ends lost 4 bases at V and 0 bases at J; junction bases unmatched: 3. The CDR3 spans 16 residues. Germline V gives CDR1 SGHTA, CDR2 FQGNSA. CDR3 bases: TGTGCCAGCAGCTCCCCTAGCGGGAGCTCCTACAATGAGCAGTTCTTC. This sequence encodes CASSSPSGSSYNEQFF.

The V and J genes are TRBV30 and TRBJ1-2, with D perhaps matching TRBD1 (6 bases). Deletions cut 0 bases from V and 8 bases from J, with 10 bases between. Germline CDR1 GTSNPN, CDR2 SVGIG (reference sequence). CDR3 length: 12 amino acids. The CDR3 reads CAWSVQGFGYTF. CDR3 DNA: TGTGCCTGGAGTGTACAGGGATTCGGCTACACCTTC.

The V gene is TRBV5-4, the J gene TRBJ1-2, with unresolved D. CDR1 is SGHNT, CDR2 YYREEE, per germline (reference sequence). The V and J ends lost 3 bases and 0 bases respectively, with 6 bases between them. The CDR3 length is 13 residues. CDR3 DNA: TGTGCCAGCAGCTACGGGTCTAACTATGGCTACACCTTC. Amino acids: CASSYGSNYGYTF.